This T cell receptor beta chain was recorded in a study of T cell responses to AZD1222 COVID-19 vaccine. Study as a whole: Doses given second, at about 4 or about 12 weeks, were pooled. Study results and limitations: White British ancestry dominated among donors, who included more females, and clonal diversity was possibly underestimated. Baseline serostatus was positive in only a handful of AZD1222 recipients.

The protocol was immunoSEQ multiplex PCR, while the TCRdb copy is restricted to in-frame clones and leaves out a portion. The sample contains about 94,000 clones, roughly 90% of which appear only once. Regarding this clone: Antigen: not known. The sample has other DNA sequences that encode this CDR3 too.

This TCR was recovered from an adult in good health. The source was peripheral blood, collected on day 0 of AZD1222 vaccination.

CDR3 loop: CASSLSGGATDTQYF. The CDR3 DNA sequence: TGTGCCAGCAGCTTATCGGGCGGGGCCACAGATACGCAGTATTTT. The chain links TRBV7-2 to TRBJ2-3; a weak D match, TRBD2 (6 bases). Trimming left V 2 bases short and J 2 bases short, with 11 bases between. Germline CDR1 and CDR2: SGHTA and FQGNSA. This CDR3 has 15 residues.